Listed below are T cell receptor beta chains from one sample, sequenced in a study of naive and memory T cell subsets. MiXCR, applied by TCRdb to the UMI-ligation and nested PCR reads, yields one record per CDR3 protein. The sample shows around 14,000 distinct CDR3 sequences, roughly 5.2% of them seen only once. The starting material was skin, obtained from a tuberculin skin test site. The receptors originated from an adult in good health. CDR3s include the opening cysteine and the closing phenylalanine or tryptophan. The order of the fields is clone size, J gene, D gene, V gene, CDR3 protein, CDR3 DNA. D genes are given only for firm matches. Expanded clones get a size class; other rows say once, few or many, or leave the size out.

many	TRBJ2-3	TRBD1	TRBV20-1	CSAGTGSTDTQYF	TGCAGTGCTGGGACAGGAAGCACAGATACGCAGTATTTT
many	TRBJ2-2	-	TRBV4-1	CASSQGDWTPNTGELFF	TGCGCCAGCAGCCAAGGTGATTGGACACCGAACACCGGGGAGCTGTTTTTT
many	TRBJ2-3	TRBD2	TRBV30	CAWSVQRGGTDTQYF	TGTGCCTGGAGTGTTCAGCGGGGGGGCACAGATACGCAGTATTTT
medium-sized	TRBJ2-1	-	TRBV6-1	CASSSGGGGGIEQFF	TGTGCCAGCAGTTCTGGGGGCGGGGGAGGAATTGAGCAGTTCTTC
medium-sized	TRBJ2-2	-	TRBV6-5	CASSYGANTGELFF	TGTGCCAGCAGTTACGGGGCGAACACCGGGGAGCTGTTTTTT
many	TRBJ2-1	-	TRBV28	CASSLGMGERENEQFF	TGTGCCAGCAGTTTGGGGATGGGGGAAAGGGAGAATGAGCAGTTCTTC
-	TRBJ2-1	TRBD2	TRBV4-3	CASSQAPLSGGAPYNEQFF	TGCGCCAGCAGCCAAGCCCCGTTGAGCGGGGGGGCCCCCTACAATGAGCAGTTCTTC
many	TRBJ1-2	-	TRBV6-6	CASSYQGREGGYTF	TGTGCCAGCAGTTATCAGGGGCGGGAAGGTGGCTACACCTTC
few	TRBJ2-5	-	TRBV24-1	CATSDPSGDGETQYF	TGTGCCACCAGTGATCCGTCGGGGGACGGAGAGACCCAGTACTTC
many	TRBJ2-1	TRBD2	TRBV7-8	CASSLGGGGSYNEQFF	TGTGCCAGCAGCTTAGGTGGGGGGGGCTCCTACAATGAGCAGTTCTTC
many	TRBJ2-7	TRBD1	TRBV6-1	CASSLDRGRNEQYF	TGTGCCAGCAGCTTGGACAGGGGAAGGAACGAGCAGTACTTC
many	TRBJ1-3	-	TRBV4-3	CASSQLQGSGNTIYF	TGCGCCAGCAGCCAACTACAGGGCTCTGGAAACACCATATATTTT
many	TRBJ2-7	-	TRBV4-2	CASSPLLQGTLGEQYF	TGTGCCAGCAGCCCACTACTACAGGGAACCCTAGGCGAGCAGTACTTC
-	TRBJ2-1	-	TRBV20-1	CSARAQLGNEQFF	TGCAGTGCTAGGGCACAACTCGGCAATGAGCAGTTCTTC
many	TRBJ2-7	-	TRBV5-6	CASSLEDRDEQYF	TGTGCCAGCAGCTTGGAGGACCGTGACGAGCAGTACTTC
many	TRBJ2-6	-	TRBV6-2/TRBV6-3	CASSYGNSGANVLTF	TGTGCCAGCAGTTACGGAAACTCTGGGGCCAACGTCCTGACTTTC
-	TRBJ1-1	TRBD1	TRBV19	CASSGTDSKNGLDTEAFF	TGTGCCAGTTCCGGGACAGACTCGAAAAATGGACTCGACACTGAAGCTTTCTTT
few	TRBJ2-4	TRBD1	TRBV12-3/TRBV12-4	CASKPGQIAKNIQYF	TGTGCCAGCAAACCGGGACAGATAGCCAAAAACATTCAGTACTTC
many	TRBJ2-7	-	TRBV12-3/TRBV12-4	CASSLVSAVYEQYF	TGTGCCAGCAGTTTAGTTTCGGCAGTCTACGAGCAGTACTTC
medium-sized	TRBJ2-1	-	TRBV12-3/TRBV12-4	CASSFNVGNEQFF	TGTGCCAGCAGCTTTAACGTGGGCAATGAGCAGTTCTTC
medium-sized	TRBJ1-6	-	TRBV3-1	CASSQEFGNSPLHF	TGTGCCAGCAGCCAAGAGTTCGGGAATTCACCCCTCCACTTT
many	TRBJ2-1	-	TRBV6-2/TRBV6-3	CASSFQGIYNEQFF	TGTGCCAGCAGTTTTCAGGGGATCTACAATGAGCAGTTCTTC
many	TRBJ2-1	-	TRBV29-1	CSVGTNVRNEQFF	TGCAGCGTTGGGACTAACGTTCGGAATGAGCAGTTCTTC
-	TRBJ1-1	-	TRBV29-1	CSVEHRARGAEAFF	TGCAGCGTTGAACACAGGGCGCGCGGAGCTGAAGCTTTCTTT
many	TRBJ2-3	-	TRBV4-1	CASSTTRLPGKTDTQYF	TGCGCCAGCAGCACCACGAGGCTGCCAGGGAAAACAGATACGCAGTATTTT
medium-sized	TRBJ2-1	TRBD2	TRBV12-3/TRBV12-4	CASSPTLGAGGPYNEQFF	TGTGCCAGCAGTCCTACCCTCGGGGCGGGGGGGCCCTACAATGAGCAGTTCTTC
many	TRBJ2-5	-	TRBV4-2	CASARVGGNQETQYF	TGTGCCAGCGCGCGGGTAGGGGGTAACCAAGAGACCCAGTACTTC
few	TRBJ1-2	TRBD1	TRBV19	CASSRDRGRDYGYTF	TGTGCCAGTAGTCGGGACAGGGGGCGCGATTATGGCTACACCTTC
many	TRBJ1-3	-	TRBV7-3	CASSSGTSGNTIYF	TGTGCCAGCAGCTCTGGCACGTCCGGAAACACCATATATTTT
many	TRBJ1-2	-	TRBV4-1	CASSRDGTYQSDGYTF	TGCGCCAGCAGCCGAGACGGGACATATCAGTCCGATGGCTACACCTTC